These T cell receptor beta chains were read from a single sample in a study of blood T cell repertoires in COVID-19. TCRdb's table, derived via immunoSEQ multiplex PCR, lists solely in-frame clones and lacks some. The sample shows 300,000 to 450,000 clones, around 84% of them seen only once. The material sequenced was peripheral blood. These receptors were collected from a woman between 18 and 30 years old with acute or convalescent COVID-19. The CDR3 runs from the conserved cysteine through the conserved F or W. The order of the fields is J gene, D gene, clone size, V gene, CDR3 DNA, CDR3 protein. A D gene is named only where the DNA matches it firmly. Part of the rows lack a size; the others show once, few, many or a class for expanded clones.

TRBJ2-2 TRBD1 - TRBV2 TGTGCCAGCAGTGGTCGGACAGGGCCCAACACCGGGGAGCTGTTTTTT CASSGRTGPNTGELFF
TRBJ2-7 TRBD2 - TRBV7-8 TGTGCCAGCAGCCCTACGAGGATAGCGGGGGGGTCTTACGAGCAGTACTTC CASSPTRIAGGSYEQYF
TRBJ2-4 - - TRBV11-2 TGTGCCAGCAGCCCCCGGCAGGGTAGAAACATTCAGTACTTC CASSPRQGRNIQYF
TRBJ1-2 TRBD1 - TRBV5-4 TGTGCCAGCAGCTATCCGGGACAGGGCTTTTATGGCTACACCTTC CASSYPGQGFYGYTF
TRBJ1-1 - - TRBV19 TGTGCCAGTAGCCTATTCTACCAGGGCCCTGGGGAAGCTTTCTTT CASSLFYQGPGEAFF
TRBJ2-5 - - TRBV3-1/TRBV3-2 TGTGCCAGCAGCCCGAAGGGCAGGGGCTGGTACCAAGAGACCCAGTACTTC CASSPKGRGWYQETQYF
TRBJ1-4 - - TRBV9 TGTGCCAGCAGCGCCCACAGGGCCCATGAAAAACTGTTTTTT CASSAHRAHEKLFF
TRBJ2-1 TRBD2 - TRBV6-5 TGTGCCAGCCGCCTAGCGGGGGCGGGGAATGAGCAGTTCTTC CASRLAGAGNEQFF
TRBJ2-7 - - TRBV10-3 TGTGCCATCAGTGACTCGACATTATACGAGCAGTACTTC CAISDSTLYEQYF
TRBJ1-1 - - TRBV3-1/TRBV3-2 TGTGCCAGCAGCTCCCGTCCGGGGAACACTGAAGCTTTCTTT CASSSRPGNTEAFF
TRBJ2-2 - - TRBV2 TGTGCCAGCGCCTGGCAGGTGAACACCGGGGAGCTGTTTTTT CASAWQVNTGELFF
TRBJ2-7 - - TRBV19 TGTGCCAGTAGTATCCCCACGAGGCAGGGATCCTTC CASSIPTRQGSF
TRBJ2-3 TRBD2 - TRBV5-4 TGTGCCAGCAGCTTGGGACTAGCGGGGGCCACTAGCACAGATACGCAGTATTTT CASSLGLAGATSTDTQYF
TRBJ1-1 - - TRBV3-1/TRBV3-2 TGTGCCAGCAGCCATTGGGGGGATGGAAACACTGAAGCTTTCTTT CASSHWGDGNTEAFF
TRBJ1-6 - - TRBV30 TGTGCCTGGAAACGTAGCTCCTATAATTCACCCCTCCACTTT CAWKRSSYNSPLHF
TRBJ2-2 - - TRBV5-5 TGTGCCAGCAGCTGGACAGTGAACACCGGGGAGCTGTTTTTT CASSWTVNTGELFF
TRBJ1-1 - - TRBV10-3 TGTGCCATCAGAGACATCGGGGGGACTGAAGCTTTCTTT CAIRDIGGTEAFF
TRBJ2-2 TRBD2 - TRBV7-6 TGTGCCAGCAGCTCCGGACTAGCGGGAGGGAACACCGGGGAGCTGTTTTTT CASSSGLAGGNTGELFF
TRBJ2-1 TRBD1 many TRBV7-9 TGTGCCAGCAGACCGACAGGGGGGTTAAAAAATGAGCAGTTCTTC CASRPTGGLKNEQFF
TRBJ1-2 TRBD1 once TRBV14 TGTGCCAGCAGCCAAGGACTGACAGGGGAAAACTATGGCTACACCTTC CASSQGLTGENYGYTF
TRBJ2-7 TRBD2 - TRBV28 TGTGCCAGCAGTTTAAAGTCTAGCGGGATCAGCGAGCAGTACTTC CASSLKSSGISEQYF
TRBJ2-6 TRBD2 - TRBV28 TGTGCCAGCCGGCCCACTAGCGAACCTGGGGCCAACGTCCTGACTTTC CASRPTSEPGANVLTF
TRBJ1-4 - - TRBV28 TGTGCCAGCAGTGACACAGATAATGAAAAACTGTTTTTT CASSDTDNEKLFF
TRBJ1-2 TRBD1 - TRBV27 TGTGCCAGCAGTCCAGGGGGGAGTGCCTCCCCCCACTATGGCTACACCTTC CASSPGGSASPHYGYTF
TRBJ1-5 - - TRBV24-1 TGTGCCACCAGTGATGGCAGGGCCGGTCAGCCCCAGCATTTT CATSDGRAGQPQHF
TRBJ2-7 TRBD1 - TRBV4-1 TGCGCCAGCAGCCAAGGGGGGGACAGGGTGCGAAACGAGCAGTACTTC CASSQGGDRVRNEQYF
TRBJ2-5 - - TRBV2 TGTGCCAGCAGCCTAACCCAAGAGACCCAGTACTTC CASSLTQETQYF
TRBJ1-1 - - TRBV19 TGTGCCAGTAGTATCCCCAGCCCCGGGTATACTGAAGCTTTCTTT CASSIPSPGYTEAFF
TRBJ1-3 TRBD1 once TRBV6-1 TGTGCCAGCAGTGAAGCGCTTGCAGGGGGGAACTTGCCCTCTGGAAACACCATATATTTT CASSEALAGGNLPSGNTIYF
TRBJ1-1 TRBD1 - TRBV3-1/TRBV3-2 TGTGCCAGCAGCCGAGACAGGGGGGTTTTCACTGAAGCTTTCTTT CASSRDRGVFTEAFF
TRBJ1-4 TRBD1 once TRBV7-9 TGTGCCAGCAGCGATGCCGGGACAGGGGGTGAAAAACTGTTTTTT CASSDAGTGGEKLFF
TRBJ1-3 - once TRBV30 TGTGCCTGGAGGGCGAGGTTGAGCTCTGGAAACACCATATATTTT CAWRARLSSGNTIYF
TRBJ1-2 - - TRBV9 TGTGCCAGCAGCCAGACGGGGATTAGCTATGGCTACACCTTC CASSQTGISYGYTF
TRBJ2-3 - few TRBV19 TGTGCCAGTAGCGGTAAGAGTGGGAAGAGCGGGCGCACAGATACGCAGTATTTT CASSGKSGKSGRTDTQYF
TRBJ1-4 - once TRBV6-5 TGTGCCAGTCGGACGCCAGGGAACAATGAAAAACTGTTTTTT CASRTPGNNEKLFF
TRBJ2-1 TRBD2 - TRBV27 TGTGCCATTTCGGGAGGCAACCCGATATACAATGAGCAGTTCTTC CAISGGNPIYNEQFF
TRBJ1-1 - - TRBV7-2 TGTGCCAGCAGCTTAGAAGGCTGGCGGGCTGAAGCTTTCTTT CASSLEGWRAEAFF
TRBJ2-7 TRBD1 - TRBV3-1/TRBV3-2 TGTGCCAGCAGCCAAGGGCCGGGACAGTACTACGAGCAGTACTTC CASSQGPGQYYEQYF
TRBJ2-1 - - TRBV7-8 TGTGCCAGCAGCTTAGCGGGGGGGCCCAATGAGCAGTTCTTC CASSLAGGPNEQFF
TRBJ1-4 - few TRBV5-6 TGTGCCAGCAGCTCCCGGGACTCTAATGAAAAACTGTTTTTT CASSSRDSNEKLFF
TRBJ1-1 TRBD1 - TRBV30 TGTGCCTGGAGTATGCAGGGGGACCCGCGAGAGGAAGCTTTCTTT CAWSMQGDPREEAFF
TRBJ2-7 TRBD1 - TRBV6-6 TGTGCCAGCAGACGAAGGAACCTCTTGCCCGGGACAGAGTTAAACTACGAGCAGTACTTC CASRRRNLLPGTELNYEQYF
TRBJ2-7 - few TRBV27 TGTGCCAGCAGGGAGGACGTATCCTACGAGCAGTACTTC CASREDVSYEQYF
TRBJ1-4 - - TRBV15 TGTGCCACCAGCAGAGATGGGGGGGCCGATGAAAAACTGTTTTTT CATSRDGGADEKLFF
TRBJ2-2 TRBD2 - TRBV3-1/TRBV3-2 TGTGCCAGCAGCCAAGTACTAGCGGGGCTTAACGGGGAGCTGTTTTTT CASSQVLAGLNGELFF
TRBJ1-1 - - TRBV7-9 TGTGCCAGCAGCTTAGCTCCCGGGACAGAAGCTTTCTTT CASSLAPGTEAFF
TRBJ2-5 - - TRBV6-5 TGTGCCAGCAGTTACAACGGGGTCGAGGAGACCCAGTACTTC CASSYNGVEETQYF
TRBJ2-3 - - TRBV6-6 TGTGCCAGCAGTTACCCTTCAGGCGTAACAGATACGCAGTATTTT CASSYPSGVTDTQYF
TRBJ2-5 - - TRBV2 TGTGCCAGCAGTGCGATGTTCTCCGAGGAGACCCAGTACTTC CASSAMFSEETQYF
TRBJ2-1 - - TRBV2 TGTGCCAGCAGCGAAGGCAGAAAGGAGTACAATGAGCAGTTCTTC CASSEGRKEYNEQFF
TRBJ1-5 TRBD1 - TRBV7-3 TGTGCCAGCAGCTTACGGACAGGCCCGGAATTAGGGAATCAGCCCCAGCATTTT CASSLRTGPELGNQPQHF
TRBJ1-5 TRBD1 - TRBV5-6 TGTGCCAGCAGCTTGGCCGCGGACAGGGGAGCTCAGCCCCAGCATTTT CASSLAADRGAQPQHF
TRBJ2-5 - - TRBV18 TGTGCCAGCCGAAGACGGGAACAGACCCAGTACTTC CASRRREQTQYF
TRBJ2-7 - - TRBV13 TGTGCCAGCAGCTCCCCGGGGGTTCTTTACGAGCAGTACTTC CASSSPGVLYEQYF
TRBJ1-6 TRBD1 - TRBV4-1 TGCGCCAGCAGCCACTGTACACAGGGGGCGCATTCACCCCTCCACTTT CASSHCTQGAHSPLHF
TRBJ1-2 - few TRBV4-1 TGCGCCAGCAGCCAAGGGCGGCAGATCTATGGCTACACCTTC CASSQGRQIYGYTF
TRBJ1-1 - - TRBV2 TGTGCCAGCGATAGGAGAAACACTGAAGCTTTCTTT CASDRRNTEAFF